These 25 T cell receptor beta chains were sequenced from one sample in a study of blood T cell repertoires in COVID-19. This table comes from immunoSEQ multiplex PCR, and its TCRdb copy is limited to in-frame clones, with some not included. The sample yields roughly 90,000 clones, roughly nine tenths seen once. The material sequenced was peripheral blood. These receptors came from a woman aged 80 or over with active COVID-19.

V usage is TRBV19 and J usage is TRBJ2-3; 9 bases align to TRBD2. This CDR3 region has 15 residues. Germline-derived CDR1 and CDR2 are LNHDA and SQIVND (reference sequence). Unmatched junction bases numbered 3, after V lost 4 bases and J lost 1 base. CDR3 nucleotides: TGTGCCAGTAGTAACGGCGGGAGGGGCACAGATACGCAGTATTTT. Residues: CASSNGGRGTDTQYF. Full variable domain (rest looked up from reference TRBV19 and TRBJ2-3): DGGITQSPKYLFRKEGQNVTLSCEQNLNHDAMYWYRQDPGQGLRLIYYSQIVNDFQKGDIAEGYSVSREKKESFPLTVTSAQKNPTAFYLCASSNGGRGTDTQYFGPGTRLTVL.

CDR3 nucleotides: TGTGCCAGCAGCTCAGACTTAGGGGCTGGCTACACCTTC. This translates into CASSSDLGAGYTF. The J gene is TRBJ1-2, the V gene TRBV7-2, with a possible D match to TRBD1 (5 bases). Between the trimmed V and J ends, which lost 4 bases and 7 bases, there was a span of 13 bases. Germline V lookup: CDR1 SGHTA, CDR2 FQGNSA. The length of the CDR3 is 13 residues.

The chain carries TRBV11-2 and TRBJ2-1, with D tentatively TRBD2 (6 bases). Per germline, CDR1 SGHAT and CDR2 FQNNGV. There are 15 residues in the CDR3. The V and J ends lost 1 base and 7 bases respectively, with 14 bases between them. CDR3 sequence: CASSLVPSAENEQFF. CDR3 nucleotides: TGTGCCAGCAGCTTAGTTCCTAGCGCGGAGAATGAGCAGTTCTTC.

The rearrangement uses TRBV5-1 and TRBJ2-3; D may be TRBD2 (5 bases). Germline V CDR1 and CDR2: SGHRS, YFSETQ. This CDR3 is built from 14 residues. Trimming cost V 4 bases and J 2 bases, with 11 bases left between them. CDR3 DNA: TGCGCCAGCAGCGGCGGAGGAAACACAGATACGCAGTATTTT. It translates to CASSGGGNTDTQYF.

J is TRBJ2-2 and V is TRBV14; 12 nucleotides align to TRBD2. The V segment lost 0 bases and the J segment 4 bases; nucleotides outside the gene matches: 12. The germline gives CDR1 SGHDN, CDR2 FVKESK. This CDR3 region has 20 residues. The CDR3: CASSQDGRLAGEGITGELFF. The CDR3 region has the DNA TGTGCCAGCAGCCAAGATGGTCGACTAGCGGGAGAAGGTATCACCGGGGAGCTGTTTTTT.

This chain joins TRBV28 and TRBJ2-3; 12 bases align to TRBD2. Losses at the gene ends were 6 bases for V and 6 bases for J; bases not matched to a gene: 7. Germline V gives CDR1 MDHEN, CDR2 SYDVKM. The CDR3 contains 15 residues. Here the CDR3 DNA reads TGTGCCAGCAGCCGGACTAGCGGGGCCTTTGATACGCAGTATTTT. It translates to CASSRTSGAFDTQYF.

This chain links TRBV11-3 with TRBJ2-1; the D is unclear. The CDR3 is 13 residues long. Trimming removed 1 base at V and 5 bases at J, with 6 bases between. CDR1 and CDR2 (germline): SGHNT, YENEEA. The CDR3 nucleotides read TGTGCCAGCAGCTTAGGTCGTCACAATGAGCAGTTCTTC. This gives the protein CASSLGRHNEQFF.

This clone was counted a few times. The rearrangement uses TRBV3-1 (or the pseudogene TRBV3-2) and TRBJ2-7; TRBD1 matches 7 bases. The germline gives CDR1 LGHDT, CDR2 YNNKEL (reference sequence). After removal of 1 base from V and 7 bases from J, the junction contained 1 base not matched to a gene. The CDR3 totals 12 residues. This chain's CDR3 is CASSQGQGEQYF. DNA of the CDR3: TGTGCCAGCAGCCAAGGACAGGGTGAGCAGTACTTC.

This chain joins TRBV19 and TRBJ1-5, with D possibly matching TRBD1 (6 bases). V was clipped by 5 bases and J by 7 bases, with 18 bases between them. Germline values: CDR1 LNHDA, CDR2 SQIVND (reference sequence). The CDR3 spans 15 residues. CDR3 nucleotides: TGTGCCAGTAGTCAAATCCATATACAGGGACAGCCCCAGCATTTT. Its protein product is CASSQIHIQGQPQHF.

The genes are TRBV14 and TRBJ1-2; D is ambiguous. Germline values: CDR1 SGHDN, CDR2 FVKESK. The CDR3 totals 13 residues. Between the trimmed V and J ends, which lost 1 base and 3 bases, there was a span of 6 bases. This CDR3 is CASSQGPYYGYTF. The CDR3 coding sequence is TGTGCCAGCAGCCAAGGGCCATACTATGGCTACACCTTC.

The J gene is TRBJ2-7, the V gene TRBV24-1, with 7 bases lining up with TRBD1. Germline CDR1 is KGHDR and CDR2 is SFDVKD. This CDR3 comprises 16 residues. J gave up 4 bases and V 1 base, and 9 bases lay outside the gene matches. The CDR3 nucleotides read TGTGCCACCAGTGATTTATACAGGGGAGTGGGTTACGAGCAGTACTTC. It yields the protein CATSDLYRGVGYEQYF.

The chain employs TRBV5-6 and TRBJ1-4; no clear D. This CDR3 is built from 14 residues. Germline assignment: CDR1 SGHDT and CDR2 YYEEEE. V lost 2 bases to trimming and J lost 5 bases, with 10 bases between them. The CDR3 bases are TGTGCCAGCAGCTTCGACGGGTTAAATGAAAAACTGTTTTTT. The encoded protein is CASSFDGLNEKLFF.

V usage is TRBV29-1 and J usage is TRBJ1-2; 9 bases are shared with TRBD1. Trimming took 1 base from V and 4 from J; bases not matched to a gene: 10. Germline V gene sequence: CDR1 SQVTM, CDR2 ANQGSEA. The CDR3 is 16 amino acids. CDR3 bases: TGCAGCGTTGAAGTTCGAGGTGGGACAGGGTTCTATGGCTACACCTTC. This codes for CSVEVRGGTGFYGYTF.

The chain carries TRBV3-1 (or the pseudogene TRBV3-2) and TRBJ1-6, with 7 bases identical to TRBD1. Germline assignment: CDR1 LGHDT and CDR2 YNNKEL (reference sequence). This CDR3 is built from 13 residues. Losses at the gene ends were 10 bases for V and 2 bases for J; bases not matched to a gene: 2. CDR3 sequence reads: CATTGPYNSPLHF. CDR3 coding DNA: TGTGCCACGACAGGGCCCTATAATTCACCCCTCCACTTT.

The chain employs TRBV11-2 and TRBJ2-7, with D perhaps matching TRBD2 (5 bases). V lost 2 bases and J lost 2, with 7 bases in between. Germline CDR1 is SGHAT and CDR2 is FQNNGV. The CDR3 spans 13 residues. CDR3 sequence (DNA): TGTGCCAGCAGCTTACTAGCACCCTACGAGCAGTACTTC. It yields the protein CASSLLAPYEQYF.

The rearrangement uses TRBV3-1 (or the pseudogene TRBV3-2) and TRBJ1-5, with D tentatively TRBD1 (6 bases). The germline gives CDR1 LGHDT, CDR2 YNNKEL (reference sequence). There are 16 residues in the CDR3. Trimming removed 4 bases at V and 1 base at J, with 14 bases between. The CDR3 here is CASSPQGYGSNQPQHF. The CDR3 nucleotides read TGTGCCAGCAGCCCTCAGGGGTATGGGAGCAATCAGCCCCAGCATTTT.

This rearrangement joins TRBV19 to TRBJ2-7, with 11 bases matching TRBD2. V shed 1 base and J 0 bases; nucleotides not matched to a gene: 17. Germline lookup yields CDR1 LNHDA and CDR2 SQIVND (reference sequence). This CDR3 region has 21 residues. The DNA for the CDR3 is TGTGCCAGTAGTATAGCCCTAAGACCCCTCTTAGCGGGAGGGCCCTCCTACGAGCAGTACTTC. The encoded protein is CASSIALRPLLAGGPSYEQYF.

The rearrangement joins TRBV15 to TRBJ2-3, with 13 bases lining up with TRBD2. Trimming cost V 1 base and J 4 bases; bases outside gene matches: 5. The CDR3 is 17 amino acids. In germline, CDR1 is LNHNV, CDR2 YYDKDF (reference sequence). CDR3 loop: CATSRGLAGGGADTQYF. CDR3 sequence (DNA): TGTGCCACCAGCAGAGGACTAGCGGGAGGTGGCGCAGATACGCAGTATTTT.

The chain employs TRBV10-3 and TRBJ2-7; 9 bases match TRBD2. The germline gives CDR1 ENHRY, CDR2 SYGVKD. V lost 3 bases, J lost 0 bases, and 9 bases stayed unmatched. The CDR3 has 17 residues. This CDR3 is CAISELLRREGSYEQYF. The CDR3 nucleotides are TGTGCCATCAGTGAACTCTTACGGCGGGAGGGCTCCTACGAGCAGTACTTC.

The V call is TRBV3-1 (or the pseudogene TRBV3-2), the J call TRBJ2-7; TRBD1 matches at 8 bases. V shed 4 bases and J 3 bases; nucleotides not matched to a gene: 8. The germline gives CDR1 LGHDT, CDR2 YNNKEL (reference sequence). The length of the CDR3 is 15 residues. The CDR3, as DNA: TGTGCCAGCAGCCTCCGCCGGGACAGGAACTACGAGCAGTACTTC. This translates into CASSLRRDRNYEQYF.

This clone was picked up one time. The chain joins TRBV11-2 to TRBJ1-1, with D possibly TRBD1 on 6 matching bases. This CDR3 contains 19 residues. Germline V gene lookup returns CDR1 SGHAT and CDR2 FQNNGV. V was pared by 0 bases and J by 0 bases, with 20 bases between. The CDR3 region is CASSLDLYGRTEMNTEAFF. In nucleotides, the CDR3 is TGTGCCAGCAGCTTAGACCTCTATGGTAGGACAGAGATGAACACTGAAGCTTTCTTT.

This clone was observed once. The chain carries TRBV10-2 and TRBJ2-5; the D gene is possibly TRBD2 (5 bases). The germline V gene encodes CDR1 WSHSY and CDR2 SAAADI. V lost 8 bases and J lost 3, with 16 bases in between. This CDR3 spans 14 amino acids. CDR3 region: CASRRPGWEETQYF. The CDR3 region has the DNA TGCGCCAGCCGCCGCCCGGGGTGGGAAGAGACCCAGTACTTC.

The V and J genes are TRBV28 and TRBJ2-1; D unresolved. The CDR3 runs to 12 residues. Germline V gene data show CDR1 as MDHEN and CDR2 as SYDVKM. V lost 5 bases, J lost 4 bases, and 6 bases lay in between. The CDR3 nucleotides are TGTGCCAGCAGTCCGCGGTACAATGAGCAGTTCTTC. Translating it yields CASSPRYNEQFF.

This chain joins TRBV28 and TRBJ1-1; 8 bases are shared with TRBD1. In germline, CDR1 is MDHEN, CDR2 SYDVKM. The CDR3 is made up of 14 amino acids. V was pared by 6 bases and J by 4 bases, with 7 bases of the junction left unmatched. The CDR3 here is CASRRTGTITEAFF. The CDR3 DNA reads as TGTGCCAGCAGACGGACAGGGACGATCACTGAAGCTTTCTTT.

V usage is TRBV27 and J usage is TRBJ1-5; 11 positions match TRBD1. The germline V gene has CDR1 MNHEY and CDR2 SMNVEV (reference sequence). The CDR3 loop spans 16 amino acids. V lost 6 bases, J lost 6 bases, and 10 bases stayed unmatched. The CDR3 nucleotides read TGTGCCAGCAGCCAGAACCGGGACAGGGGGAGTCAGCCCCAGCATTTT. Translation gives CASSQNRDRGSQPQHF.